This TCR beta chain derives from a study of technical replicates of blood from several donors. Here immunoSEQ multiplex PCR was the method, and the copy in TCRdb shows in-frame clones only, minus some. The table has 65,000 to 95,000 clones, 95% to 98% seen once; the top ten hold under 0.3%. V was clipped by 1 base and J by 10 bases, with 6 bases between them. This CDR3 spans 11 amino acids. Germline V gene sequence: CDR1 SGHTA, CDR2 FQGNSA. The rearrangement uses TRBV7-2 and TRBJ2-3; D is unclear. Sequencing used T cells isolated from PBMCs. The sequence was obtained from a human donor in good health. The CDR3 here is CASSLDSSQYF. DNA for the CDR3: TGTGCCAGCAGCTTAGATAGTTCGCAGTATTTT.